This T cell receptor (beta chain) was sequenced in a study of CD8 T cells in ankylosing spondylitis. Study-level results: Researchers report that disease-linked clones proved CD8+ and relatively rare in peripheral blood. The authors reported significant enrichment of disease-linked clones in matched ankylosing spondylitis synovial fluid. Characteristic, it appeared, of ankylosing spondylitis blood was a TCR beta motif of several highly homologous variants.

From germline, CDR1 is MGHRA and CDR2 YSYEKL. CDR3 size: 16 residues. The trim removed 1 base at V and 1 base at J, leaving 6 bases unmatched. MiXCR, applied by TCRdb to the 5' RACE reads, yields one record per CDR3 protein. The sample records roughly 440,000 distinct CDR3 sequences, more than 15% being singletons. This clonotype was seen a handful of times. Its antigen is unidentified. The receptor comes from a male donor with ankylosing spondylitis. The chain is built from TRBV4-1 and TRBJ1-1; TRBD1 aligns across 7 bases. Sequenced: blood, either unsorted or a sorted T cell fraction (not recorded which). CDR3 sequence (DNA): TGCGCCAGCAGCCAAGTTTGGGACAGATCGAACACTGAAGCTTTCTTT. Its translation: CASSQVWDRSNTEAFF.